What follows are 18 T cell receptor beta chains derived from one specimen sequenced in a study of T cell responses to AZD1222 COVID-19 vaccine. TCRdb's copy holds only in-frame clones and misses some; the assay was immunoSEQ multiplex PCR. The table lists approximately 110,000 clones, about 91% of them singletons, with over 35% in the top ten. The input for sequencing was peripheral blood, taken 28 days after the second AZD1222 dose. All receptors derive from an adult who received the AZD1222 COVID-19 vaccine.

This chain links TRBV28 with TRBJ2-1; 11 nucleotides line up with TRBD1. The CDR3 extends over 16 amino acids. The germline V gene encodes CDR1 MDHEN and CDR2 SYDVKM. V shed 7 bases, J shed 7 bases, and the junction held 12 bases outside the gene matches. The CDR3 DNA reads TGTGCCAGCAACTCCCCCGGGACAGGGGGTAATAATGAGCAGTTCTTC. The encoded protein is CASNSPGTGGNNEQFF.

The chain uses TRBV28 and TRBJ1-6, with D tentatively TRBD1 (5 bases). V was cut by 3 bases and J by 7 bases, with 19 bases left in between. The CDR3 length is 17 residues. Germline CDR1 is MDHEN and CDR2 is SYDVKM. The CDR3 nucleotides read TGTGCCAGCAGTTTCCCCAGGGAAGGGAGAGGCAATTCACCCCTCCACTTT. This codes for CASSFPREGRGNSPLHF.

This chain joins TRBV2 and TRBJ2-3, with D hard to call. CDR1 SNHLY and CDR2 FYNNEI come from the germline V gene. Trimming removed 8 bases at V and 4 bases at J, with 13 bases between. This CDR3 spans 13 amino acids. The CDR3 DNA sequence: TGTGCCAGCCAAGCTAGAAGCTCAGATACGCAGTATTTT. It specifies CASQARSSDTQYF.

The rearrangement links TRBV5-4 to TRBJ2-1, with D uncertain. Per the germline V gene, CDR1 is SGHNT and CDR2 is YYREEE (reference sequence). The CDR3 is 14 amino acids. V dropped 10 bases and J dropped 7 bases, with 21 bases sitting between them. The CDR3 loop is CAGGVDGLINEQFF. The CDR3 DNA is TGTGCCGGCGGAGTTGATGGGTTGATAAATGAGCAGTTCTTC.

DNA for the CDR3: TGTGCCAGCGTCCGGGGAGGGGAGACTGAAGCTTTCTTT. Its protein is CASVRGGETEAFF. The chain employs TRBV6-5 and TRBJ1-1, with TRBD1 as a possible D gene (5 bases). Trimming shortened V by 8 bases and J by 5 bases, and 15 bases separated the two germline ends. This CDR3 has 13 residues. In germline, CDR1 is MNHEY, CDR2 SVGAGI.

The CDR3 protein is CSASPTRIEFF. The CDR3 nucleotides read TGCAGTGCTAGTCCGACTAGGATAGAGTTCTTC. This chain uses TRBV20-1 with TRBJ2-1, with D perhaps matching TRBD2 (6 bases). This CDR3 has 11 amino acids. CDR1 and CDR2 (germline): DFQATT, SNEGSKA (reference sequence). V was shortened by 3 bases and J by 14 bases, with 14 bases between the two germline ends.

This chain links TRBV18 with TRBJ2-7, with a weak D call TRBD2 (5 bases). The CDR3 is 13 amino acids. CDR1 is KGHSH and CDR2 is LQKENI in the germline V gene. V gave up 3 bases and J gave up 7 bases, with 13 bases separating them. The chain's CDR3 is CASSPTGVGEQYF. In DNA form, the CDR3 reads TGTGCCAGCTCACCTACCGGGGTGGGGGAGCAGTACTTC.

This clone was seen more than once but under ten times. The genes are TRBV4-1 and TRBJ1-5; D is uncertain. Trimming pared 1 base from V and 0 bases from J, leaving 16 bases between. The CDR3 is 18 amino acids. CDR1 MGHRA and CDR2 YSYEKL come from the germline V gene. The CDR3 sequence is CASSQVMGRRNSNQPQHF. In nucleotides, the CDR3 is TGCGCCAGCAGCCAAGTAATGGGTCGGAGGAATAGCAATCAGCCCCAGCATTTT.

The V and J genes are TRBV19 and TRBJ2-1; TRBD1 matches 10 bases. CDR3 length: 17 residues. Losses at the gene ends were 5 bases for V and 4 bases for J; bases not matched to a gene: 11. CDR1 and CDR2 (germline): LNHDA, SQIVND (reference sequence). DNA of the CDR3: TGTGCCAGTAGTGGGGGACAGGGGTGGAGTGGGTACAATGAGCAGTTCTTC. Amino acids: CASSGGQGWSGYNEQFF.

This clone is a singleton in its sample. The chain joins TRBV16 to TRBJ2-5; D remains ambiguous. V gave up 2 bases and J gave up 4 bases, with 11 bases separating them. There are 14 residues in the CDR3. Germline V gives CDR1 KGHSY, CDR2 FQNENV. CDR3 coding DNA: TGTGCCAGCAGCCAAATGCAACTGTCAGAGACCCAGTACTTC. Its protein product is CASSQMQLSETQYF.

The chain uses TRBV5-1 and TRBJ2-7, with 11 positions matching TRBD2. This CDR3 comprises 15 residues. Germline-derived CDR1 and CDR2 are SGHRS and YFSETQ. Trimming took 0 bases from V and 6 from J; bases not matched to a gene: 5. The CDR3 is CASSLETSGMFEQYF. The CDR3 DNA is TGCGCCAGCAGCTTGGAGACTAGCGGGATGTTCGAGCAGTACTTC.

CDR3 amino acids: CASSPNIAGGPGQFF. Here the CDR3 DNA reads TGTGCCAGCAGTCCTAATATAGCGGGAGGGCCCGGGCAGTTCTTC. The chain uses TRBV28 and TRBJ2-1; 11 bases agree with TRBD2. Germline V gives CDR1 MDHEN, CDR2 SYDVKM. The J segment lost 12 bases and the V segment lost 5 bases, leaving 12 bases of the junction unmatched. CDR3 length: 15 amino acids.

There are a few counts of this clone. The CDR3 DNA sequence: TGTGCCAGCAGCTTGTCGGGACTCCCAAACAATGAGCAGTTCTTC. It translates to CASSLSGLPNNEQFF. This chain connects TRBV7-2 to TRBJ2-1; D might be TRBD2 (6 bases). CDR1 and CDR2 (germline): SGHTA, FQGNSA. This CDR3 spans 15 amino acids. Between the trimmed V and J ends, which lost 3 bases and 5 bases, there was a span of 14 bases.

V gene TRBV7-2 combines with J gene TRBJ1-5, with D unresolved. Germline V lookup: CDR1 SGHTA, CDR2 FQGNSA. The CDR3 spans 14 residues. Trimming pared 5 bases from V and 0 bases from J, leaving 8 bases between. The CDR3: CASSRPNSNQPQHF. The CDR3 DNA reads as TGTGCCAGCAGCAGACCGAATAGCAATCAGCCCCAGCATTTT.

The chain carries TRBV3-1 (or the pseudogene TRBV3-2) and TRBJ2-7; 10 bases fit TRBD1. In germline, CDR1 is LGHDT, CDR2 YNNKEL (reference sequence). Trimming removed 4 bases from V and 0 bases from J; junction bases left unmatched: 12. CDR3 length equals 18 residues. This CDR3 is CASSPRDRGHFSSYEQYF. The DNA of the CDR3 is TGTGCCAGCAGCCCCCGGGACAGGGGCCACTTCAGCTCCTACGAGCAGTACTTC.

This chain connects TRBV12-3 or TRBV12-4 to TRBJ2-3; TRBD1 aligns across 7 bases. V lost 6 bases and J lost 5; bases outside the gene matches: 5. This CDR3 comprises 13 residues. The CDR3 bases are TGTGCCAGCAGAACAACAGGGGAAGATACGCAGTATTTT. Its protein is CASRTTGEDTQYF.

This chain connects TRBV7-8 to TRBJ1-5; a weak D match, TRBD1 (6 bases). The CDR3 has 15 residues. V was pared by 5 bases and J by 7 bases, with 18 bases between. CDR1 and CDR2 from the germline V gene are SGHVS and FQNEAQ. CDR3 coding DNA: TGTGCCAGCAGCCGAGCTGGGGGGGGCGGGCAGCCCCAGCATTTT. This gives the protein CASSRAGGGGQPQHF.

The chain carries TRBV4-3 and TRBJ2-7; D possibly corresponds to TRBD2 (6 bases). The V gene's germline CDR1 is LGHNA and CDR2 YSLEER. The CDR3 loop spans 15 amino acids. Trimming removed 3 bases from V and 1 base from J, with 13 bases in between. In nucleotides, the CDR3 is TGCGCCAGCAGCCACTCACCGGGACTTTCCTACGAGCAGTACTTC. This sequence encodes CASSHSPGLSYEQYF.